Listed below are T cell receptor beta chains from one sample, sequenced in a study of Graves' ophthalmopathy and Graves' hyperthyroidism. TCRdb re-derived calls from the multiplex PCR reads in MiXCR, one entry per CDR3 protein. Of about 400,000 distinct CDR3 sequences detected, 18% appear once; the ten largest clones hold 1.6%. Material for sequencing was peripheral blood. The origin of the receptors is a woman aged 18 to 35 with Graves' ophthalmopathy. The CDR3 runs from the conserved cysteine through the conserved F or W. Clone size, where shown, is once, few, many, or a class for clones that have expanded.

>16|TRBV4-1|many|TRBJ1-3
CASSRLQGDPGNTIYF
>16|TRBV28|NA|TRBJ2-7
CASSLSRSLSSYEQYF
>16|TRBV20-1|many|TRBJ1-1
CSAIKAKGWADTEAFF
>17|TRBV20-1|many|TRBJ2-7
CSARLAGGPDGTREQYF
>13|TRBV6-5|NA|TRBJ1-2
CASSTDSVNGYTF
>15|TRBV18|many|TRBJ2-7
CASSREGLGSSEQYF
>20|TRBV20-1|many|TRBJ1-5
CSARESRQGRGKVCLQPQHF
>16|TRBV6-2/TRBV6-3|many|TRBJ1-5
CASSYSTGKGNQPQHF
>11|TRBV20-1|many|TRBJ1-2
CSAGGNYGYTF
>14|TRBV20-1|few|TRBJ2-5
CSATATGNLETQYF
>15|TRBV4-1|few|TRBJ2-1
CASSQEPLGGGEQFF
>15|TRBV13|many|TRBJ2-1
CASYPREERPNEQFF
>14|TRBV5-6|many|TRBJ2-5
CASSLDQELETQYF
>15|TRBV6-5|NA|TRBJ1-3
CASSYGTPGGNTIYF
>14|TRBV7-8|many|TRBJ1-6
CASRAGSYNSPLHF
>13|TRBV11-2|many|TRBJ1-1
CASSSNLNTEAFF